This record covers a single T cell receptor (beta chain). Its specificity is unknown. This sample is part of a study of cytomegalovirus exposure and HLA in healthy donors. Sequencing used immunoSEQ multiplex PCR; TCRdb keeps in-frame clones, though not all of them. This sample yields some 90,000 clones, of which around 96% are seen a single time; 0.78% belongs to the top ten. Broader study findings: Overall, roughly 160 TCR beta chains were annotated as cytomegalovirus-associated.

Trimming removed 1 base at V and 3 bases at J, with 18 bases between. The CDR3 spans 17 residues. The V gene's germline CDR1 is SGHNT and CDR2 YENEEA. The source is a man between 18 and 29 years old in good health and CMV-seronegative. Sequenced input: PBMCs. V is TRBV11-3 and J is TRBJ1-1; a weak D match, TRBD1 (6 bases). DNA for the CDR3: TGTGCCAGCAGCTTAGTGGCCCCCACAGGGTTAGACACTGAAGCTTTCTTT. This translates into CASSLVAPTGLDTEAFF.